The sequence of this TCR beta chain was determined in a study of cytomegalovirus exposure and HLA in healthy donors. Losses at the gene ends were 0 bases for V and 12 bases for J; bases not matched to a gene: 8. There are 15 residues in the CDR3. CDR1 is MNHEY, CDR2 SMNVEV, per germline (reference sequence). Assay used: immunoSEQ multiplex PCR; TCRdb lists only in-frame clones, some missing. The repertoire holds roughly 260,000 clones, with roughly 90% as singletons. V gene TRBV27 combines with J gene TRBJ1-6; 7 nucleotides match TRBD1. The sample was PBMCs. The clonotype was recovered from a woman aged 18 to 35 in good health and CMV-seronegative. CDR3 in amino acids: CASSLSSGQSLPLHF. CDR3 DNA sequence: TGTGCCAGCAGTTTATCGTCGGGACAGTCTTTACCCCTCCACTTT.